This TCR beta chain stems from a study of cytomegalovirus exposure and HLA in healthy donors. Study-wide results and caveats: Subsequent analysis revealed that first-cohort TCR clusters tended to co-occur in the 95 to 150 validation repertoires. Specificity for CMV antigens was confirmed in vitro for three of the CMV-associated chains.

Here immunoSEQ multiplex PCR was the method, and the copy in TCRdb shows in-frame clones only, minus some. Of over 150,000 clones in the sample, about 86% were seen once. Remarks on this clone: Its antigen remains unidentified.

The CDR3 spans 13 residues. Germline CDR1 reads SGDLS; CDR2 reads YYNGEE. The germline V and J ends were trimmed by 1 base and 2 bases, with 7 bases remaining between them. This chain joins TRBV9 and TRBJ2-7; D unresolved. The receptor's source is a young woman in good health and CMV-seropositive. Material: PBMCs. CDR3 protein: CASSVRPAYEQYF. The CDR3 nucleotides read TGTGCCAGCAGCGTACGTCCGGCCTACGAGCAGTACTTC.